This is a list of T cell receptor beta chains from one sample in a study of blood T cells in healthy people across ages. Via MiXCR, TCRdb re-called the 5' RACE reads, giving one row per CDR3 protein. The sample gives roughly 800,000 distinct CDR3 sequences, 36% of which show up once; 10% to 15% is in the top ten. The material sequenced was blood. Every receptor here comes from a man aged 18 to 29 in good health. CDR3s include the opening cysteine and the closing phenylalanine or tryptophan. A D gene is named only where the DNA matches it firmly. The size of a clone is reported for some rows only, either as once, few or many, or as a class for expanded clones.

j_call: TRBJ2-2; v_call: TRBV10-3; clone_size: -; d_call: -; cdr3_nt: TGTGCCATCAGTGAGTCGAATTCAGGTAGAAGGACCGGGGAGCTGTTTTTT; cdr3_aa: CAISESNSGRRTGELFF
j_call: TRBJ2-6; v_call: TRBV12-3/TRBV12-4; clone_size: -; d_call: -; cdr3_nt: TGTGCCAGCAGAGACCCCGGACTGGCCTTGACTTTC; cdr3_aa: CASRDPGLALTF
j_call: TRBJ2-1; v_call: TRBV3-1; clone_size: -; d_call: TRBD2; cdr3_nt: TGTGCCAGCAGCCAAGTTAGCGGGATCTACAATGAGCAGTTCTTC; cdr3_aa: CASSQVSGIYNEQFF
j_call: TRBJ2-7; v_call: TRBV4-2; clone_size: -; d_call: TRBD1; cdr3_nt: TGTGCCAGCAGCCAAGAGTGGGCAGGGGGTAACAATGAGCAGTACTTC; cdr3_aa: CASSQEWAGGNNEQYF
j_call: TRBJ1-2; v_call: TRBV27; clone_size: many; d_call: -; cdr3_nt: TGTGCCAGCAGTTCGTCGAGGGCGGAGCGCTACACCTTC; cdr3_aa: CASSSSRAERYTF
j_call: TRBJ2-7; v_call: TRBV7-2; clone_size: -; d_call: -; cdr3_nt: TGTGCCAGCACAGCAAGCTCCTACGAGCAGTACTTC; cdr3_aa: CASTASSYEQYF
j_call: TRBJ2-3; v_call: TRBV6-2/TRBV6-3; clone_size: few; d_call: TRBD2; cdr3_nt: TGTGCCAGCAGTTACTCGACAGCGGGGGGCACAGATACGCAGTATTTT; cdr3_aa: CASSYSTAGGTDTQYF
j_call: TRBJ2-1; v_call: TRBV6-2/TRBV6-3; clone_size: -; d_call: TRBD1; cdr3_nt: TGTGCCAGCAGTTCACGACCGGGACAGGGACACTTAAGCTCCTACAATGAGCAGTTCTTC; cdr3_aa: CASSSRPGQGHLSSYNEQFF
j_call: TRBJ1-6; v_call: TRBV5-1; clone_size: few; d_call: -; cdr3_nt: TGCGCCAGCAGCTCGGGCGGACCGCAAAATAATTCACCCCTCCACTTT; cdr3_aa: CASSSGGPQNNSPLHF
j_call: TRBJ2-1; v_call: TRBV12-3/TRBV12-4; clone_size: few; d_call: -; cdr3_nt: TGTGCCAGCAGTTTAGCGTGGGACCAGCCGGACAATGAGCAGTTCTTC; cdr3_aa: CASSLAWDQPDNEQFF
j_call: TRBJ1-4; v_call: TRBV4-3; clone_size: few; d_call: TRBD1; cdr3_nt: TGCGCCAGCAGCCAAGGGGGGACAGGAGAAGGTGAAAAACTGTTTTTT; cdr3_aa: CASSQGGTGEGEKLFF
j_call: TRBJ2-1; v_call: TRBV6-5; clone_size: -; d_call: -; cdr3_nt: TGTGCCAGCAGCCGCAAGGTTTCCTACAATGAGCAGTTCTTC; cdr3_aa: CASSRKVSYNEQFF
j_call: TRBJ1-5; v_call: TRBV6-1; clone_size: -; d_call: TRBD1; cdr3_nt: TGTGCCAGCAGTGAATCAGGGGGGGCGTATGGCAATCAGCCCCAGCATTTT; cdr3_aa: CASSESGGAYGNQPQHF
j_call: TRBJ2-1; v_call: TRBV24-1; clone_size: -; d_call: TRBD1; cdr3_nt: TGTGCCACCAGTGCGGTTGGCAGGGGGCTCAATGAGCAGTTCTTC; cdr3_aa: CATSAVGRGLNEQFF
j_call: TRBJ2-7; v_call: TRBV6-6; clone_size: many; d_call: -; cdr3_nt: TGTGCCAGCAGTAAAAACATAGGGCGCTCCTACGAGCAGTACTTC; cdr3_aa: CASSKNIGRSYEQYF
j_call: TRBJ2-5; v_call: TRBV5-5; clone_size: -; d_call: -; cdr3_nt: TGTACCAGCAGCTTGGCTCCACAGTACCAAGAGACCCAGTACTTC; cdr3_aa: CTSSLAPQYQETQYF
j_call: TRBJ1-5; v_call: TRBV10-3; clone_size: -; d_call: -; cdr3_nt: TGTGCCATCAGTGACCCGACTGAGGGCAGGAGCAATCAGCCCCAGCATTTT; cdr3_aa: CAISDPTEGRSNQPQHF
j_call: TRBJ2-7; v_call: TRBV4-2; clone_size: -; d_call: TRBD1; cdr3_nt: TGTGCCAGCAGGTGGGACAGGACGAATTACGAGCAGTACTTC; cdr3_aa: CASRWDRTNYEQYF
j_call: TRBJ2-2; v_call: TRBV2; clone_size: -; d_call: -; cdr3_nt: TGTGCCAGCAGTACAGGGCGAACCGGGGAGCTGTTTTTT; cdr3_aa: CASSTGRTGELFF
j_call: TRBJ2-1; v_call: TRBV20-1; clone_size: once; d_call: -; cdr3_nt: TGCAGTGCTAGCGGGGAGGCAGACCAAAGGAATGAGCAGTTCTTC; cdr3_aa: CSASGEADQRNEQFF
j_call: TRBJ2-7; v_call: TRBV5-1; clone_size: -; d_call: -; cdr3_nt: TGCGCCAGCAGCGTGAAATCAGCCACCTACGAGCAGTACTTC; cdr3_aa: CASSVKSATYEQYF
j_call: TRBJ2-2; v_call: TRBV4-1; clone_size: -; d_call: -; cdr3_nt: TGCGCCAGCAGCCACAGAAATCCCCACGGGGAGCTGTTTTTT; cdr3_aa: CASSHRNPHGELFF
j_call: TRBJ2-1; v_call: TRBV4-1; clone_size: many; d_call: -; cdr3_nt: TGCGCCAGCGCAAATGCGATCTTGGGAAGGGATGAGCAGTTCTTC; cdr3_aa: CASANAILGRDEQFF
j_call: TRBJ1-1; v_call: TRBV9; clone_size: -; d_call: -; cdr3_nt: TGTGCCAGCAGCCTAGGGATGGGACAAAAAGCTTTCTTT; cdr3_aa: CASSLGMGQKAFF
j_call: TRBJ2-1; v_call: TRBV19; clone_size: many; d_call: TRBD1; cdr3_nt: TGTGCCAGTAGTATTGGGACAGGGAGTTATGAGCAGTTCTTC; cdr3_aa: CASSIGTGSYEQFF
j_call: TRBJ2-5; v_call: TRBV6-2/TRBV6-3; clone_size: many; d_call: TRBD2; cdr3_nt: TGTGCAGGAGGGCTAGCGGGATCTCAAGAGACCCAGTACTTC; cdr3_aa: CAGGLAGSQETQYF
j_call: TRBJ1-1; v_call: TRBV29-1; clone_size: -; d_call: -; cdr3_nt: TGCAGCGTATTGAACACTGAAGCTTTCTTT; cdr3_aa: CSVLNTEAFF
j_call: TRBJ2-4; v_call: TRBV5-1; clone_size: few; d_call: -; cdr3_nt: TGCGCCAGCAGCTTGACAGGACAGAATTTAGCCAAAAACATTCAGTACTTC; cdr3_aa: CASSLTGQNLAKNIQYF
j_call: TRBJ2-7; v_call: TRBV10-3; clone_size: few; d_call: TRBD2; cdr3_nt: TGTGCCATCAGCTCGGGACGGGAGGCCGACTCCTACGAGCAGTACTTC; cdr3_aa: CAISSGREADSYEQYF
j_call: TRBJ2-1; v_call: TRBV10-3; clone_size: many; d_call: TRBD2; cdr3_nt: TGTGCCATCAGTGCCGGGCCTAGCGGTTTCGAGAATGAGCAGTTCTTC; cdr3_aa: CAISAGPSGFENEQFF
j_call: TRBJ2-3; v_call: TRBV7-9; clone_size: few; d_call: -; cdr3_nt: TGTGCCAGCAGCTCGCCGAGGGGGGTCGGCACAGATACGCAGTATTTT; cdr3_aa: CASSSPRGVGTDTQYF
j_call: TRBJ2-3; v_call: TRBV7-2; clone_size: few; d_call: TRBD2; cdr3_nt: TGTGCCAGCAGCGGATCGACTAGCGGGGGGCAGGATACGCAGTATTTT; cdr3_aa: CASSGSTSGGQDTQYF
j_call: TRBJ2-7; v_call: TRBV12-3/TRBV12-4; clone_size: few; d_call: TRBD2; cdr3_nt: TGTGCCAGCAGTCTTAGCGGGGGGTGGAACGAGCAGTACTTC; cdr3_aa: CASSLSGGWNEQYF
j_call: TRBJ1-5; v_call: TRBV5-6; clone_size: few; d_call: -; cdr3_nt: TGTGCCAGCAGCTACGCAGGGACTCAGCCCCAGCATTTT; cdr3_aa: CASSYAGTQPQHF
j_call: TRBJ1-6; v_call: TRBV4-2; clone_size: few; d_call: TRBD1; cdr3_nt: TGTGCCAGCAGCCAAGCCCCGACAGGGGGTAATAATTCACCCCTCCACTTT; cdr3_aa: CASSQAPTGGNNSPLHF
j_call: TRBJ2-7; v_call: TRBV29-1; clone_size: -; d_call: -; cdr3_nt: TGCAGCGTCGGAACCGAGGATGAGCAGTACTTC; cdr3_aa: CSVGTEDEQYF
j_call: TRBJ2-5; v_call: TRBV29-1; clone_size: many; d_call: TRBD2; cdr3_nt: TGCAGCGTTGGGTCTAGCGGGAGCCGGTACCAAGAGACCCAGTACTTC; cdr3_aa: CSVGSSGSRYQETQYF
j_call: TRBJ1-2; v_call: TRBV4-3; clone_size: -; d_call: -; cdr3_nt: TGCGCCAGCAGCCTGAGGAGGGGGGCGCAAGGCTACACCTTC; cdr3_aa: CASSLRRGAQGYTF
j_call: TRBJ1-3; v_call: TRBV7-2; clone_size: -; d_call: -; cdr3_nt: TGTGCCAGCAACCTCGATAACTCTGGAAACACCATATATTTT; cdr3_aa: CASNLDNSGNTIYF
j_call: TRBJ2-4; v_call: TRBV9; clone_size: -; d_call: TRBD2; cdr3_nt: TGTGCCAGCAGTCCCTTAGCGGGGGGGTCCTTAAACATTCAGTACTTC; cdr3_aa: CASSPLAGGSLNIQYF
j_call: TRBJ1-4; v_call: TRBV4-2; clone_size: few; d_call: -; cdr3_nt: TGTGCCAGCAGCCAATTCTTGCTGGGGGTTGCAACTAATGAAAAACTGTTTTTT; cdr3_aa: CASSQFLLGVATNEKLFF
j_call: TRBJ1-4; v_call: TRBV7-2; clone_size: -; d_call: TRBD1; cdr3_nt: TGTGCCAGCAGCTCCCCAGGGGGAGTCATTGAAAAACTGTTTTTT; cdr3_aa: CASSSPGGVIEKLFF
j_call: TRBJ2-1; v_call: TRBV30; clone_size: -; d_call: TRBD2; cdr3_nt: TGTGCCCGGAGCCCACGCCGACTAGCGGGGGGGATATATACTTACAATGAGCAGTTCTTC; cdr3_aa: CARSPRRLAGGIYTYNEQFF
j_call: TRBJ2-7; v_call: TRBV15; clone_size: -; d_call: TRBD1; cdr3_nt: TGTGCCACCAGCAGTGGGACAGGGTATCTTTACGAGCAGTACTTC; cdr3_aa: CATSSGTGYLYEQYF
j_call: TRBJ1-2; v_call: TRBV15; clone_size: -; d_call: -; cdr3_nt: TGTGCCACCAGCAGAGTCGTAGGAACTGACTATGGCTACACCTTC; cdr3_aa: CATSRVVGTDYGYTF
j_call: TRBJ1-1; v_call: TRBV20-1; clone_size: -; d_call: -; cdr3_nt: TGCAGTGCTTCGGACGTTATGAACACTGAAGCTTTCTTT; cdr3_aa: CSASDVMNTEAFF
j_call: TRBJ1-1; v_call: TRBV10-3; clone_size: -; d_call: TRBD1; cdr3_nt: TGTGCCATCAGTGAGGGACAGGGGCAGATGAACACTGAAGCTTTCTTT; cdr3_aa: CAISEGQGQMNTEAFF
j_call: TRBJ1-5; v_call: TRBV5-1; clone_size: -; d_call: -; cdr3_nt: TGCGCCAGCAGGGCTGGGGAATCGATCAATCAGCCCCAGCATTTT; cdr3_aa: CASRAGESINQPQHF
j_call: TRBJ2-4; v_call: TRBV27; clone_size: few; d_call: -; cdr3_nt: TGTGCCAGCAGTTTAGGGGCCCCCTACAATGAGCAGTACTTC; cdr3_aa: CASSLGAPYNEQYF
j_call: TRBJ1-6; v_call: TRBV5-1; clone_size: -; d_call: -; cdr3_nt: TGCGCCAGCAGCTTGGCCGGAGTGGAAGGACCCCTCCACTTT; cdr3_aa: CASSLAGVEGPLHF
j_call: TRBJ2-3; v_call: TRBV6-2/TRBV6-3; clone_size: few; d_call: -; cdr3_nt: TGTGCCAGCAGTTACAACCGACAGGAACGCACAGATACGCAGTATTTT; cdr3_aa: CASSYNRQERTDTQYF
j_call: TRBJ2-5; v_call: TRBV20-1; clone_size: -; d_call: TRBD2; cdr3_nt: TGCAGTGCTAGAGATCCAGCGGGGGGCCTAGAGACCCAGTACTTC; cdr3_aa: CSARDPAGGLETQYF
j_call: TRBJ1-1; v_call: TRBV7-9; clone_size: -; d_call: -; cdr3_nt: TGTGCCAGCAGCTCGACGACAGGCTCGAACACTGAAGCTTTCTTT; cdr3_aa: CASSSTTGSNTEAFF
j_call: TRBJ2-1; v_call: TRBV4-1; clone_size: -; d_call: -; cdr3_nt: TGCGCCAGCAGCCAAGAGGGGGCTTATCACAATGAGCAGTTCTTC; cdr3_aa: CASSQEGAYHNEQFF
j_call: TRBJ1-1; v_call: TRBV6-1; clone_size: -; d_call: TRBD1; cdr3_nt: TGTGCCAGCAGTGGGAGGACAGGGAGGGCGTACACTGAAGCTTTCTTT; cdr3_aa: CASSGRTGRAYTEAFF
j_call: TRBJ2-3; v_call: TRBV5-1; clone_size: many; d_call: TRBD1; cdr3_nt: TGCGCCAGCAGCTTGACGGGCAGGGGGCGGACAGATACGCAGTATTTT; cdr3_aa: CASSLTGRGRTDTQYF
j_call: TRBJ2-7; v_call: TRBV6-1; clone_size: few; d_call: TRBD2; cdr3_nt: TGTGCCAGCAGTGAAATCACCCACATCTTCACTAGCGGGAGCTCCTACGAGCAGTACTTC; cdr3_aa: CASSEITHIFTSGSSYEQYF
j_call: TRBJ2-7; v_call: TRBV29-1; clone_size: -; d_call: TRBD1; cdr3_nt: TGCAGCGTCGACTCGGGAAGGGGGCTTCCCTACGAGCAGTACTTC; cdr3_aa: CSVDSGRGLPYEQYF
j_call: TRBJ2-3; v_call: TRBV5-5; clone_size: -; d_call: -; cdr3_nt: TGTGCCAGCGAGGGGGGGTTCAAGAGAACAGATACGCAGTATTTT; cdr3_aa: CASEGGFKRTDTQYF
j_call: TRBJ2-1; v_call: TRBV18; clone_size: once; d_call: TRBD2; cdr3_nt: TGTGCCAGCTCTAAGGGGCTAGCGGGGTACAATGAGCAGTTCTTC; cdr3_aa: CASSKGLAGYNEQFF